One sample yielded the 7 T cell receptor beta chains listed below, sequenced in a study of cytomegalovirus exposure and HLA in healthy donors. Clones were sequenced by immunoSEQ multiplex PCR, and TCRdb holds only the in-frame ones, with some missing. The sample lists about 120,000 clones, more than 75% seen once, with roughly 2% in the top ten. Sequenced sample: PBMCs. These receptors were collected from a woman in her thirties in good health and CMV-seronegative.

This clone appeared a few times. This chain uses TRBV7-9 with TRBJ2-4; 8 positions match TRBD1. This CDR3 region has 15 residues. Germline CDR1 is SEHNR and CDR2 is FQNEAQ (reference sequence). Losses at the gene ends were 5 bases for V and 2 bases for J; bases not matched to a gene: 5. This CDR3 is CASSNQGATKNIQYF. The CDR3 DNA reads as TGTGCCAGCAGCAATCAGGGGGCAACCAAAAACATTCAGTACTTC.

The V and J genes are TRBV7-2 and TRBJ1-1; D is possibly TRBD1 (5 bases). V was pared by 5 bases and J by 1 base, with 8 bases between. The CDR3 runs to 13 residues. The germline CDR1 and CDR2 sequences are SGHTA and FQGNSA. CDR3 DNA sequence: TGTGCCAGCAGCCGGACACCGAACACTGAAGCTTTCTTT. Amino acids: CASSRTPNTEAFF. Combining the CDR3 with reference TRBV7-2 and TRBJ1-1 gives the whole variable domain GAGVSQSPSNKVTEKGKDVELRCDPISGHTALYWYRQSLGQGLEFLIYFQGNSAPDKSGLPSDRFSAERTGGSVSTLTIQRTQQEDSAVYLCASSRTPNTEAFFGQGTRLTVV.

The V and J genes are TRBV4-3 and TRBJ2-3; tentatively, D is TRBD2 (7 bases). Germline lookup yields CDR1 LGHNA and CDR2 YSLEER. V was trimmed by 0 bases and J by 9 bases, leaving 16 bases between them. The CDR3 length is 15 residues. DNA for the CDR3: TGCGCCAGCAGCCAAGATCGGGGGGCACAGACCACGCAGTATTTT. Amino acids: CASSQDRGAQTTQYF.

The chain uses TRBV19 and TRBJ1-5; TRBD1 might be the D (6 bases). This CDR3 contains 16 residues. V was shortened by 8 bases and J by 6 bases, with 23 bases between the two germline ends. The V gene's germline CDR1 is LNHDA and CDR2 SQIVND (reference sequence). The CDR3 sequence: CASDVPHRVRSQPQHF. The CDR3 nucleotides read TGTGCCAGTGACGTCCCCCACAGGGTAAGAAGTCAGCCCCAGCATTTT.

The chain uses TRBV7-3 and TRBJ2-1; tentative D call: TRBD2 (6 bases). V lost 3 bases to trimming and J lost 7 bases, with 10 bases between them. Germline V gene sequence: CDR1 SGHTA, CDR2 FQGTGA. CDR3 length: 13 residues. Written as DNA, the CDR3 is TGTGCCAGCAGCTTTATTGGGAGGAATGAGCAGTTCTTC. It specifies CASSFIGRNEQFF.

The V call is TRBV9, the J call TRBJ2-7; D possibly corresponds to TRBD1 (5 bases). CDR3 length: 13 amino acids. Trimming stripped 4 bases from V and 3 bases from J, with 11 bases between. CDR1 SGDLS and CDR2 YYNGEE come from the germline V gene. The CDR3 sequence is CASSPGQSYEQYF. CDR3 in DNA: TGTGCCAGCAGCCCCGGACAAAGCTACGAGCAGTACTTC. Drawing the rest from reference TRBV9 and TRBJ2-7, the complete variable domain is DSGVTQTPKHLITATGQRVTLRCSPRSGDLSVYWYQQSLDQGLQFLIQYYNGEERAKGNILERFSAQQFPDLHSELNLSSLELGDSALYFCASSPGQSYEQYFGPGTRLTVT.

J is TRBJ1-1 and V is TRBV5-1; 7 bases line up with TRBD1. V lost 10 bases and J lost 0; bases outside the gene matches: 6. Germline CDR1 is SGHRS and CDR2 is YFSETQ. The CDR3 consists of 13 residues. The CDR3 DNA reads as TGCGCCGCCCGGACAGGAATGAACACTGAAGCTTTCTTT. Amino acid sequence: CAARTGMNTEAFF.